A selection of T cell receptor beta chains follows, all from one sample in a study of cytomegalovirus exposure and HLA in healthy donors. Produced via immunoSEQ multiplex PCR; TCRdb's table is partial and in-frame only. The top ten hold 9% to 10% of the sample, which has tens of thousands of clones, around 80% seen once. The sequencing input was PBMCs. All receptors come from a man aged 35 to 55 in good health and CMV-seronegative. Each CDR3 is given with its conserved first and last residue. The order of the fields is clone size, V gene, D gene, J gene, CDR3 DNA, CDR3 protein. D genes are given only for firm matches. Not all rows give a size; the values are once, few, many and, for expanded clones, a class.

clone_size: -; v_call: TRBV5-4; d_call: -; j_call: TRBJ2-1; cdr3_nt: TGTGCCAGCAGCTACCTGCAGGGCCCCGGGGGGCAGTTCTTC; cdr3_aa: CASSYLQGPGGQFF
clone_size: -; v_call: TRBV5-4; d_call: TRBD2; j_call: TRBJ2-3; cdr3_nt: TGTGCCAGCAGTCCCGGCGTCCAGCGGGAGGGCACCGATACGCAGTATTTT; cdr3_aa: CASSPGVQREGTDTQYF
clone_size: -; v_call: TRBV2; d_call: TRBD2; j_call: TRBJ2-1; cdr3_nt: TGTGCCAGCAGCCCCTCGCCTAGCGGGAGAACAGGTGAGCAGTTCTTC; cdr3_aa: CASSPSPSGRTGEQFF
clone_size: -; v_call: TRBV29-1; d_call: -; j_call: TRBJ2-5; cdr3_nt: TGCAGCGTTAGTCGACTAGATGGCGAGACCCAGTACTTC; cdr3_aa: CSVSRLDGETQYF
clone_size: -; v_call: TRBV5-1; d_call: TRBD1; j_call: TRBJ1-1; cdr3_nt: TGCGCCAGCAGCTTAGGGGGCCGGAACACTGAAGCTTTCTTT; cdr3_aa: CASSLGGRNTEAFF
clone_size: -; v_call: TRBV29-1; d_call: -; j_call: TRBJ1-1; cdr3_nt: TGCAGCTCGAAACATGGTTGCACTGAAGCTTTCTTT; cdr3_aa: CSSKHGCTEAFF
clone_size: -; v_call: TRBV7-9; d_call: -; j_call: TRBJ1-6; cdr3_nt: TGTGCCAGCAGCTTAGGTCCAGGAAATAATTCACCCCTCCACTTT; cdr3_aa: CASSLGPGNNSPLHF
clone_size: -; v_call: TRBV28; d_call: -; j_call: TRBJ2-2; cdr3_nt: TGTGCCAGCAGTAAGAGGCCCACCGGGGAGCTGTTTTTT; cdr3_aa: CASSKRPTGELFF
clone_size: -; v_call: TRBV7-9; d_call: -; j_call: TRBJ2-7; cdr3_nt: TGTTCCAGCAGCTTGAGCCGTGGCGAGCAGTACTTC; cdr3_aa: CSSSLSRGEQYF
clone_size: -; v_call: TRBV7-2; d_call: -; j_call: TRBJ2-1; cdr3_nt: TGTGCCAGCAGCTTAGTAGTGGCGGATGAGCAGTTCTTC; cdr3_aa: CASSLVVADEQFF
clone_size: -; v_call: TRBV7-9; d_call: TRBD1; j_call: TRBJ1-4; cdr3_nt: TGTGCCAGCAGCCGGCCCGGGACAGGGGGGGAAAAACTGTTTTTT; cdr3_aa: CASSRPGTGGEKLFF
clone_size: -; v_call: TRBV18; d_call: -; j_call: TRBJ2-7; cdr3_nt: TGTGCCAGCTCACCTACAGCGGGTCGGTCCTACGAGCAGTACTTC; cdr3_aa: CASSPTAGRSYEQYF
clone_size: -; v_call: TRBV5-1; d_call: -; j_call: TRBJ1-2; cdr3_nt: TGCGCCAGCAGCTTGGCGGGGATTGCTGGCTACACCTTC; cdr3_aa: CASSLAGIAGYTF
clone_size: -; v_call: TRBV11-2; d_call: TRBD1; j_call: TRBJ2-5; cdr3_nt: TGTGCCAGCAGCTGGGACAGGGGGACCCAGTACTTC; cdr3_aa: CASSWDRGTQYF
clone_size: -; v_call: TRBV6-1; d_call: -; j_call: TRBJ2-7; cdr3_nt: TGTGCCAGCAGTGCGTCGGGAAGTCCCTACGAGCAGTACTTC; cdr3_aa: CASSASGSPYEQYF
clone_size: once; v_call: TRBV9; d_call: TRBD2; j_call: TRBJ2-1; cdr3_nt: TGTGCCAGCAGCCCCCGATCCTCCGGGACTAGCAATGAGCAGTTCTTC; cdr3_aa: CASSPRSSGTSNEQFF
clone_size: few; v_call: TRBV6-1; d_call: TRBD1; j_call: TRBJ1-5; cdr3_nt: TGTGCCAGCAGGTCTGGACAGGATAGCAATCAGCCCCAGCATTTT; cdr3_aa: CASRSGQDSNQPQHF
clone_size: -; v_call: TRBV5-8; d_call: -; j_call: TRBJ2-3; cdr3_nt: TGTGCCAGCAGCTCCGGCGGGCGGGGCACAGATACGCAGTATTTT; cdr3_aa: CASSSGGRGTDTQYF
clone_size: -; v_call: TRBV12-5; d_call: -; j_call: TRBJ2-1; cdr3_nt: TGTGCTAGTGGTTTGCCGGACTCTTACAATGAGCAGTTCTTC; cdr3_aa: CASGLPDSYNEQFF
clone_size: -; v_call: TRBV2; d_call: -; j_call: TRBJ2-5; cdr3_nt: TGTGCCAGCACACAGGGCAACGGAGAGACCCAGTACTTC; cdr3_aa: CASTQGNGETQYF
clone_size: -; v_call: TRBV28; d_call: TRBD1; j_call: TRBJ1-4; cdr3_nt: TGTGCCAGCAGTCCGGGACAGGGGCCTAATGAAAAACTGTTTTTT; cdr3_aa: CASSPGQGPNEKLFF
clone_size: -; v_call: TRBV18; d_call: -; j_call: TRBJ2-5; cdr3_nt: TGTGCCAGCTCACCTCTGGGCTTCGTGCCTCACTTC; cdr3_aa: CASSPLGFVPHF
clone_size: -; v_call: TRBV18; d_call: TRBD1; j_call: TRBJ1-2; cdr3_nt: TGTGCCAGCTCATTTCGGACAGGAGACGGCTACACCTTC; cdr3_aa: CASSFRTGDGYTF
clone_size: -; v_call: TRBV7-8; d_call: TRBD1; j_call: TRBJ2-1; cdr3_nt: TGTGCCAGCAGTGGGACAGGGGGCGATGAGCAGTTCTTC; cdr3_aa: CASSGTGGDEQFF
clone_size: -; v_call: TRBV27; d_call: -; j_call: TRBJ2-5; cdr3_nt: TGTGCCAGCAGCCTCAGGGGAGACGAGACCCAGTACTTC; cdr3_aa: CASSLRGDETQYF
clone_size: -; v_call: TRBV10-1; d_call: -; j_call: TRBJ2-3; cdr3_nt: TGCGCCAGCAGTGAGTCTCTGGGACTCTCGCGAAATACGCAGTATTTT; cdr3_aa: CASSESLGLSRNTQYF
clone_size: -; v_call: TRBV5-1; d_call: -; j_call: TRBJ2-5; cdr3_nt: TGCGCCAGCAGCTTGGTAGGGAGGGAGACCCAGTACTTC; cdr3_aa: CASSLVGRETQYF
clone_size: -; v_call: TRBV9; d_call: -; j_call: TRBJ1-3; cdr3_nt: TGTGCCAGCACCTTCAGGGCAGACTCTGGAAACACCATATATTTT; cdr3_aa: CASTFRADSGNTIYF
clone_size: -; v_call: TRBV5-8; d_call: -; j_call: TRBJ1-1; cdr3_nt: TGTGCCAGCAGCGCATCGATCCGGGATCTGGACGTGAACACTGAAGCTTTCTTT; cdr3_aa: CASSASIRDLDVNTEAFF
clone_size: -; v_call: TRBV10-3; d_call: TRBD2; j_call: TRBJ2-1; cdr3_nt: TGTGCCATCAGGCCGGGACTAGCGGGGGGCCTTCACAATGAGCAGTTCTTC; cdr3_aa: CAIRPGLAGGLHNEQFF
clone_size: -; v_call: TRBV7-9; d_call: -; j_call: TRBJ2-6; cdr3_nt: TGTGCCAGCAGCTTACAGAGGGGGAACTCTGGGGCCAACGTCCTGACTTTC; cdr3_aa: CASSLQRGNSGANVLTF
clone_size: -; v_call: TRBV9; d_call: -; j_call: TRBJ2-7; cdr3_nt: TGTGCCAGCAGCCTTACAGGGTCCGAGCAGTACTTC; cdr3_aa: CASSLTGSEQYF
clone_size: -; v_call: TRBV7-8; d_call: TRBD1; j_call: TRBJ2-2; cdr3_nt: TGTGCCAGCAGCTTAAGGACAGGGAACACCGGGGAGCTGTTTTTT; cdr3_aa: CASSLRTGNTGELFF
clone_size: once; v_call: TRBV7-2; d_call: -; j_call: TRBJ2-7; cdr3_nt: TGTGCCAGCAGTTCGACTCGGTACGAGCAGTACTTC; cdr3_aa: CASSSTRYEQYF
clone_size: -; v_call: TRBV11-2; d_call: TRBD1; j_call: TRBJ1-2; cdr3_nt: TGTGCCAGCAGCTCATACCGGGACAGGGGTAACTATGGCTACACCTTC; cdr3_aa: CASSSYRDRGNYGYTF
clone_size: -; v_call: TRBV27; d_call: TRBD2; j_call: TRBJ2-3; cdr3_nt: TGTGCCAGCAGTTTAAGACTAGCGGGAGGGCCAGATACGCAGTATTTT; cdr3_aa: CASSLRLAGGPDTQYF
clone_size: -; v_call: TRBV10-1; d_call: -; j_call: TRBJ2-5; cdr3_nt: TGCGCCAGCAGTGAGCCAGACCCCCGCGGGGAGCAGTACTTC; cdr3_aa: CASSEPDPRGEQYF
clone_size: few; v_call: TRBV6-5; d_call: -; j_call: TRBJ1-1; cdr3_nt: TGTGCCAGCAGACAGGGGAACACTGAAGCTTTCTTT; cdr3_aa: CASRQGNTEAFF
clone_size: -; v_call: TRBV7-9; d_call: -; j_call: TRBJ1-6; cdr3_nt: TGTGCCAGCAGCTTTTCGGAGGGGTTTTATTCACCCCTCCACTTT; cdr3_aa: CASSFSEGFYSPLHF
clone_size: -; v_call: TRBV7-8; d_call: TRBD2; j_call: TRBJ2-7; cdr3_nt: TGTGCCAGCAGCTTGAGCGGGAGTGGCTACGAGCAGTACTTC; cdr3_aa: CASSLSGSGYEQYF
clone_size: -; v_call: TRBV2; d_call: TRBD1; j_call: TRBJ1-5; cdr3_nt: TGTGCCAGCAGGGGGACAGGGCTCAATCAGCCCCAGCATTTT; cdr3_aa: CASRGTGLNQPQHF
clone_size: -; v_call: TRBV9; d_call: TRBD2; j_call: TRBJ2-1; cdr3_nt: TGTGCCAGCAGCGCTGGGGATAGCGGGGGGGCAGGGCAGTTCTTC; cdr3_aa: CASSAGDSGGAGQFF